The rows below give T cell receptor beta chains drawn from one sample of a study of radiation and T cells in renal cell carcinoma. Some clones are missing from TCRdb's copy, which holds only in-frame ones; the method was immunoSEQ multiplex PCR. This sample has around 100,000 clones, with more than 65% found just once. The input for sequencing was blood, taken from a patient whose treatment included radiotherapy and nephrectomy. These receptors came from a man aged 55 to 69 with renal cell carcinoma. Both conserved end residues are part of each CDR3. A D gene is named only where the DNA matches it firmly. Rows give clone size only sometimes, using once, few, many, or a class for an expanded clone.

>NA|TRBV11-2|TRBJ1-2|once
TGTGCCAGCAGCTTAGGGGTAGGGTTTAACTATGGCTACACCTTC
CASSLGVGFNYGYTF
>NA|TRBV29-1|TRBJ1-1|few
TGCAGCGTTGTGAATCAGGGCCCGAACACTGAAGCTTTCTTT
CSVVNQGPNTEAFF
>NA|TRBV6-5|TRBJ1-1|NA
TGTGCCAGCAGTTACGGGCAGAACACTGAAGCTTTCTTT
CASSYGQNTEAFF
>NA|TRBV10-2|TRBJ2-3|NA
TGCGCCAGCAGTTCAGGCGGGCCCGCTCCTAGCACAGATACGCAGTATTTT
CASSSGGPAPSTDTQYF
>TRBD2|TRBV2|TRBJ2-1|NA
TGTGCCAGCAGGGAAGCGGGAGTGTACAATGAGCAGTTCTTC
CASREAGVYNEQFF
>TRBD1|TRBV27|TRBJ2-5|NA
TGTGCCAGCAGCCCCCTGGACAGGGTCCAAGAGACCCAGTACTTC
CASSPLDRVQETQYF
>NA|TRBV5-1|TRBJ2-7|NA
TGCGCCAGCAGCTTAGGACAGTCCTACGAGCAGTACTTC
CASSLGQSYEQYF
>TRBD1|TRBV15|TRBJ2-3|NA
TGTGCCACCAGCAGCCAGGCCGGGACAGGGAACCTTGCGCAGTATTTT
CATSSQAGTGNLAQYF
>TRBD1|TRBV19|TRBJ1-1|NA
TGTGCCAGCCAGATACCCCGGCAGGGGGCTGGGACTGAAGCTTTCTTT
CASQIPRQGAGTEAFF
>NA|TRBV4-1|TRBJ2-7|NA
TGCGCCAGCAGCCAAGGGCCCTCGCGGGGCCTCTACGAGCAGTACTTC
CASSQGPSRGLYEQYF